One sample yielded the 8 T cell receptor beta chains listed below, sequenced in a study of early T cells in non-severe SARS-CoV-2 infection. Each CDR3 protein gets one entry after TCRdb re-called the 5' RACE reads with MiXCR. The table lists about 64,000 distinct CDR3 sequences, approximately 10% of them singletons. This specimen was whole blood, taken at baseline. The receptor source for this set is an adult who was a healthcare worker with PCR-confirmed SARS-CoV-2 infection or an uninfected control (not recorded which).

This clonotype was recorded a few times. V is TRBV3-1 and J is TRBJ2-2, with 10 nucleotides matching TRBD1. From germline, CDR1 is LGHDT and CDR2 YNNKEL (reference sequence). The trim removed 1 base at V and 4 bases at J, leaving 3 bases unmatched. The CDR3 has 16 residues. DNA of the CDR3: TGTGCCAGCAGCCAAGCCGGGACAGGGGCCACCGGGGAGCTGTTTTTT. It codes for CASSQAGTGATGELFF. Combining the CDR3 with reference TRBV3-1 and TRBJ2-2 gives the whole variable domain DTAVSQTPKYLVTQMGNDKSIKCEQNLGHDTMYWYKQDSKKFLKIMFSYNNKELIINETVPNRFSPKSPDKAHLNLHINSLELGDSAVYFCASSQAGTGATGELFFGEGSRLTVL.

The rearrangement links TRBV12-3 or TRBV12-4 to TRBJ2-5; the D gene is possibly TRBD2 (7 bases). V was shortened by 1 base and J by 1 base, with 19 bases between the two germline ends. The CDR3 contains 18 residues. CDR3 sequence: CASSLDTGGPTFQETQYF. The CDR3 bases are TGTGCCAGCAGTTTAGACACGGGGGGCCCTACTTTCCAAGAGACCCAGTACTTC.

V usage is TRBV4-2 and J usage is TRBJ2-3; possible D gene TRBD1, 5 bases. Germline V gene lookup returns CDR1 LGHNA and CDR2 YNFKEQ. With 5 bases removed from V and 6 bases from J, the gap between germline ends came to 21 bases. The length of the CDR3 is 16 residues. The CDR3 reads CASSKFLGVAGDTQYF. DNA of the CDR3: TGTGCCAGCAGCAAATTCCTAGGGGTTGCCGGGGATACGCAGTATTTT.

This clonotype was counted a few times. The chain combines TRBV25-1 with TRBJ2-5; 11 positions match TRBD2. The ends lost 2 bases at V and 5 bases at J; junction bases unmatched: 4. The CDR3 contains 15 residues. The germline V gene encodes CDR1 MGHDK and CDR2 SYGVNS. In nucleotides, the CDR3 is TGTGCCAGCAGTGAACTAGCGGGAGGACCGGAGACCCAGTACTTC. Translating gives CASSELAGGPETQYF.

The V and J genes are TRBV7-2 and TRBJ2-5, with TRBD2 identical over 9 bases. The CDR3 extends over 15 amino acids. CDR1 is SGHTA, CDR2 FQGNSA, per germline. V gave up 4 bases and J gave up 5 bases; unmatched junction bases: 8. This CDR3 is CASSSGLAGTETQYF. The CDR3, as DNA: TGTGCCAGCAGCTCAGGTCTAGCGGGGACCGAGACCCAGTACTTC.

This chain links TRBV20-1 with TRBJ2-7; D is uncertain. V was cut by 2 bases and J by 3 bases, with 11 bases left in between. CDR1 DFQATT and CDR2 SNEGSKA come from the germline V gene (reference sequence). This CDR3 has 13 amino acids. The CDR3 sequence: CSARRRTDYEQYF. The CDR3 region has the DNA TGCAGTGCTAGACGACGGACCGACTACGAGCAGTACTTC.

Only a few counts were recorded for this clonotype. The chain is built from TRBV6-1 and TRBJ1-5; possibly TRBD1 for D (5 bases). From germline, CDR1 is MNHNS and CDR2 SASEGT. V was clipped by 9 bases and J by 0 bases, with 21 bases between them. This CDR3 region has 17 residues. The CDR3 sequence is CASTGLTHRNSNQPQHF. The CDR3 DNA sequence: TGTGCCAGTACAGGATTAACCCATCGTAATAGCAATCAGCCCCAGCATTTT.

This clonotype was found a few times. This chain joins TRBV9 and TRBJ2-2; possibly TRBD1 for D (6 bases). Looked up from germline, CDR1 is SGDLS and CDR2 is YYNGEE. Trimming cost V 0 bases and J 2 bases, with 8 bases left between them. The CDR3 has 15 residues. This CDR3 reads CASSVAQGNTGELFF. CDR3 nucleotide sequence: TGTGCCAGCAGCGTAGCACAGGGAAACACCGGGGAGCTGTTTTTT.